This T cell receptor (beta chain) was found in a study of blood T cell repertoires in COVID-19. Study context: Sites across the United States, Italy and Spain contributed samples from acute and convalescent COVID-19. Sample material is recorded as cDNA or gDNA derived from T cells, B-cell-depleted T cells, or PBMCs.

The J segment lost 9 bases and the V segment lost 9 bases, leaving 5 bases of the junction unmatched. This CDR3 spans 12 amino acids. Germline values: CDR1 KGHDR, CDR2 SFDVKD. How the authors handled the data: Reference gene primers were amplified, and this amplification served to estimate nucleated cell counts. Generated by immunoSEQ multiplex PCR, the TCRdb table keeps only in-frame clones and is missing some. V and J calls and clone size come straight from that table; D and trimming were deduced from the DNA. The sample includes 100,000 to 150,000 clones, roughly 91% seen only once; the top ten take 18%.

Sequenced material: peripheral blood. The genes are TRBV24-1 and TRBJ2-1, with 9 positions matching TRBD2. The clonotype comes from a man aged 50 or older with active or convalescent COVID-19. The CDR3 bases are TGTGCCACCGCTAGCGGGGCTGGTGAGCAGTTCTTC. This sequence encodes CATASGAGEQFF.